This T cell receptor (beta chain) was recorded in a study of shared clonotypes between healthy human individuals. TCRdb keeps only in-frame clones here, not all; method: immunoSEQ multiplex PCR. The sample yields millions of clones, over 90% seen once. Note on this clone: The sample contains more than one DNA sequence encoding this CDR3.

V trimming: 2 bases; J trimming: 2 bases; junction bases outside the gene matches: 4. The length of the CDR3 is 16 residues. Germline V lookup: CDR1 SGHRS, CDR2 YFSETQ. The sequence came from a man aged 18 to 30 in good health. Some clones in this sample may be carry-over from other donors' samples. The sequencing sample was made of naive CD4+ T cells from PBMCs. Subset in this sample: CD45RA+ positively selected. This chain connects TRBV5-1 to TRBJ2-7; 13 bases are a match to TRBD2. CDR3 sequence: CASSLGLAGAPYEQYF. The CDR3 DNA reads TGCGCCAGCAGCTTAGGACTAGCGGGAGCGCCCTACGAGCAGTACTTC.